Reported below is one TCR beta chain. Method: immunoSEQ multiplex PCR; TCRdb's copy keeps in-frame clones and lacks some. The data contain around 130,000 clones, about 85% of them singletons. Looked up from germline, CDR1 is ENHRY and CDR2 is SYGVKD. With 3 bases clipped from V and 0 bases from J, the junction kept 2 bases outside the gene matches. This CDR3 has 15 residues. This sample is drawn from a study of cytotoxic CD8 clonotypes in ibrutinib-treated CLL. The J gene is TRBJ1-2, the V gene TRBV10-3; 9 bases map to TRBD1. This sequence originates from a human donor with chronic lymphocytic leukemia. Sample: PBMCs, taken after 24 months of ibrutinib treatment. The chain's CDR3 is CAISDGTGTNYGYTF. The CDR3 coding sequence is TGTGCCATCAGTGATGGGACAGGGACTAACTATGGCTACACCTTC.